The rows below give T cell receptor beta chains drawn from one sample of a study of CD8+ T cells in alopecia areata. Measured with immunoSEQ multiplex PCR; TCRdb has only the in-frame clones, and not every one. The table has more than 100,000 clones, 80% to 90% seen once. Sequenced material: CD8+ T cells sorted from blood, taken at roughly week 30, from a patient treated with tofacitinib. The source of these receptors is a human donor with alopecia areata. Each CDR3 is given with its conserved first and last residue. Each record gives: CDR3 length, V gene, J gene, CDR3 protein.

length: 15
V: TRBV5-1
J: TRBJ2-1
CDR3: CASSLSELGYNEQFF

length: 14
V: TRBV27
J: TRBJ2-7
CDR3: CASSGTGHYYEQYF

length: 13
V: TRBV6-5
J: TRBJ2-7
CDR3: CASSLGPSYEQYF

length: 11
V: TRBV14
J: TRBJ1-1
CDR3: CASSPGTEAFF

length: 15
V: TRBV5-4
J: TRBJ2-7
CDR3: CASSLTGVGSYEQYF

length: 13
V: TRBV29-1
J: .
CDR3: CSVRNRDGYEQYF

length: 18
V: TRBV7-9
J: TRBJ2-5
CDR3: CASSLEGSDSLRWETQYF

length: 11
V: TRBV6-1
J: TRBJ2-1
CDR3: CASSNWDEQFF

length: 17
V: TRBV21-1
J: TRBJ1-1
CDR3: CASRFPIATQFRTEAFF

length: 16
V: TRBV7-6
J: TRBJ2-1
CDR3: CASSREGDQDYNEQFF

length: 13
V: TRBV13
J: TRBJ2-4
CDR3: CASSSDGKNIQYF

length: 15
V: TRBV19
J: TRBJ2-7
CDR3: CASSTTGTGSYEQYF

length: 14
V: TRBV6-5
J: TRBJ2-3
CDR3: CASSYSSATDTQYF

length: 13
V: TRBV6-5
J: TRBJ2-3
CDR3: CASSGLGEDTQYF

length: 16
V: TRBV5-1
J: TRBJ2-1
CDR3: CASSSVASSSYNEQFF

length: 14
V: TRBV7-8
J: TRBJ2-1
CDR3: CASSSPTRNNEQFF

length: 16
V: TRBV9
J: TRBJ2-7
CDR3: CASSDEGQRNSYEQYF

length: 12
V: TRBV4-1
J: TRBJ2-1
CDR3: CASSQEGNEQFF

length: 14
V: TRBV27
J: TRBJ2-1
CDR3: CASSLTPQGNEQFF

length: 13
V: TRBV27
J: TRBJ1-1
CDR3: CASSLSGVREAFF

length: 14
V: TRBV6-5
J: TRBJ2-7
CDR3: CASSYEPLGNEQYF

length: 13
V: TRBV10-2
J: TRBJ1-5
CDR3: CASIGRFNQPQHF

length: 14
V: TRBV29-1
J: TRBJ2-7
CDR3: CSGLTSGRPYEQYF

length: 15
V: TRBV30
J: TRBJ2-2
CDR3: CALLRVPQQGRELFF

length: 14
V: TRBV6-4
J: TRBJ2-3
CDR3: CASSGGQSTDTQYF

length: 15
V: TRBV5-8
J: TRBJ1-2
CDR3: CASSLISAVAYGYTF

length: 13
V: TRBV29-1
J: TRBJ1-2
CDR3: CSVEGDGNYGYTF

length: 14
V: TRBV5-4
J: TRBJ1-6
CDR3: CASSHPGDNSPLHF

length: 15
V: TRBV9
J: TRBJ1-2
CDR3: CASSVASGTPLGYTF